Listed here are 29 T cell receptor beta chains from one sample, sequenced in a study of T cells in Graves' hyperthyroidism and ophthalmopathy. Amplification yielded TCR beta CDR3 regions, with RNA transcripts as the source. HTBI primers were employed in a first-round RT-PCR of the TCR CDR3. Via MiXCR, TCRdb re-called the multiplex PCR reads, giving one row per CDR3 protein. The sample contains approximately 740,000 distinct CDR3 sequences, approximately 15% of which appear only once. The source material was blood. The source is a woman aged 18-29 years with Graves' hyperthyroidism.

The rearrangement joins TRBV6-9 to TRBJ2-3; perhaps TRBD1 as D (5 bases). Germline CDR1 and CDR2: MNHGY and SVAAGI. This CDR3 has 16 residues. V was pared by 3 bases and J by 0 bases, with 13 bases between. The CDR3 sequence: CASSYRGQTSTDTQYF. In DNA form, the CDR3 reads TGTGCCAGCAGTTACCGAGGACAAACTAGCACAGATACGCAGTATTTT.

This clonotype was found many times. The chain recombines TRBV2 with TRBJ1-2; D is uncertain. In germline, CDR1 is SNHLY, CDR2 FYNNEI. The V end lost 6 bases, the J end lost 1 base, and 27 bases lay between the germline ends. The CDR3 length is 19 residues. The CDR3 coding sequence is TGTGCCAGCAGATTTCTTCGACGGATCCAGCGTACCTTTAACTATGGCTACACCTTC. Translated, it gives CASRFLRRIQRTFNYGYTF.

This clonotype was seen at least ten times. The chain couples TRBV24-1 to TRBJ1-2, with TRBD1 as a possible D gene (6 bases). From germline, CDR1 is KGHDR and CDR2 SFDVKD. V was pared by 4 bases and J by 8 bases, with 16 bases between. The CDR3 consists of 14 residues. The CDR3 DNA follows: TGTGCCACCAGTGACCACAGGGCGGGGTTCGGCTACACCTTC. Translated, it gives CATSDHRAGFGYTF.

The chain couples TRBV11-2 to TRBJ2-5, with D tentatively TRBD2 (6 bases). The DNA end is more similar to TRBJ2-1, so the J call may be wrong. The length of the CDR3 is 17 residues. From germline, CDR1 is SGHAT and CDR2 FQNNGV. CDR3 loop: CASSLVAGRLGQETQFF. DNA of the CDR3: TGTGCCAGCAGCTTGGTGGCGGGAAGGTTGGGGCAAGAGACCCAGTTCTTC.

Remarks on this clonotype: This could be a read error, since a much larger clone is one nucleotide away. The chain combines TRBV6-1 with TRBJ2-1, with 8 bases that match TRBD2. V shed 4 bases and J 8 bases; nucleotides not matched to a gene: 16. The CDR3 length is 17 residues. From germline, CDR1 is MNHNS and CDR2 SASEGT. DNA of the CDR3: TGTGCCAGCAGTGCATTCATGAGACTAGCGTCTTACGATGAGCAGTTCTTC. It translates to CASSAFMRLASYDEQFF.

This clonotype occurred many times. CDR3 protein: CASSLLSGVADTQYF. The CDR3 DNA reads TGTGCCAGCAGTTTACTATCAGGGGTCGCAGATACGCAGTATTTT. The rearrangement joins TRBV27 to TRBJ2-3; possibly TRBD1 for D (6 bases). CDR3 length: 15 amino acids. Germline V gives CDR1 MNHEY, CDR2 SMNVEV (reference sequence). V was clipped by 2 bases and J by 4 bases, with 13 bases between them.

This clonotype was found many times. The rearrangement joins TRBV11-2 to TRBJ2-1; tentatively, D is TRBD1 (6 bases). Germline lookup yields CDR1 SGHAT and CDR2 FQNNGV. Trimming took 5 bases from V and 8 from J, leaving 13 bases between them. This CDR3 has 13 residues. The CDR3 region is CASSGTQPDEQFF. In DNA form, the CDR3 reads TGTGCCAGCAGCGGGACACAGCCCGATGAGCAGTTCTTC. Full variable domain (remainder filled in from reference TRBV11-2 and TRBJ2-1): EAGVAQSPRYKIIEKRQSVAFWCNPISGHATLYWYQQILGQGPKLLIQFQNNGVVDDSQLPKDRFSAERLKGVDSTLKIQPAKLEDSAVYLCASSGTQPDEQFFGPGTRLTVL.

This clonotype was detected many times. This rearrangement joins TRBV20-1 to TRBJ1-2, with 10 positions matching TRBD1. This CDR3 contains 16 residues. CDR1 is DFQATT, CDR2 SNEGSKA, per germline (reference sequence). J was trimmed by 1 base and V by 0 bases; bases with no gene match: 5. In nucleotides, the CDR3 is TGCAGTGCTAGAGATAAAGGGACAGGGGATAACTATGGCTACACCTTC. Translated: CSARDKGTGDNYGYTF.

This clonotype was observed at least ten times. The genes are TRBV3-1 and TRBJ1-1; D is unresolved. Germline assignment: CDR1 LGHDT and CDR2 YNNKEL (reference sequence). CDR3 length equals 14 residues. V was cut by 4 bases and J by 2 bases, with 11 bases left in between. CDR3: CASSPVVGNTEAFF. CDR3 bases: TGTGCCAGCAGCCCGGTTGTAGGCAACACTGAAGCTTTCTTT.

The chain uses TRBV11-1 and TRBJ2-7, with TRBD2 as a possible D gene (6 bases). Trimming took off 3 bases at V and 4 bases at J, with 25 bases between the two ends. CDR3 size: 18 residues. Germline V gene sequence: CDR1 SGHAT, CDR2 FQDESV (reference sequence). The CDR3 loop is CASSFRPSGDFRKYEQYF. CDR3 coding DNA: TGTGCCAGCAGCTTTAGACCCTCGGGGGATTTTAGAAAGTACGAGCAGTACTTC.

The V call is TRBV6-2 or TRBV6-3, the J call TRBJ1-1; D ambiguous. Germline CDR1 is MNHEY and CDR2 is SVGEGT. The V end lost 6 bases, the J end lost 1 base, and 12 bases lay between the germline ends. This CDR3 has 14 residues. This CDR3 reads CASRLTPGNTEAFF. In DNA, the CDR3 is TGTGCCAGCAGATTAACACCAGGGAACACTGAAGCTTTCTTT.

This clonotype was picked up many times. The chain links TRBV18 to TRBJ2-1; 8 bases agree with TRBD2. CDR3 length: 15 amino acids. CDR1 is KGHSH and CDR2 is LQKENI in the germline V gene. V shed 0 bases, J shed 6 bases, and the junction held 4 bases outside the gene matches. The CDR3 is CASSPPGTRLNEQFF. The CDR3 DNA reads as TGTGCCAGCTCACCACCCGGGACTAGACTCAATGAGCAGTTCTTC.

This clonotype has at least ten counts. The rearrangement joins TRBV7-6 to TRBJ2-2, with D uncertain. The V end was cut by 3 bases, the J end by 4 bases, with 12 bases between. The germline V gene encodes CDR1 SGHVS and CDR2 FNYEAQ. This CDR3 is built from 15 residues. Here the CDR3 DNA reads TGTGCCAGCAGCTTGAATCCCGGCGGCACCGGGGAGCTGTTTTTT. The encoded protein is CASSLNPGGTGELFF. The entire variable domain, with the rest obtained from reference TRBV7-6 and TRBJ2-2, is as follows: GAGVSQSPRYKVTKRGQDVALRCDPISGHVSLYWYRQALGQGPEFLTYFNYEAQQDKSGLPNDRFSAERPEGSISTLTIQRTEQRDSAMYRCASSLNPGGTGELFFGEGSRLTVL.

This clonotype was picked up a small number of times. A junction boundary mismatches the germline segment, possibly from a read error. J is TRBJ1-1 and V is TRBV6-2 or TRBV6-3, with no clear D. Germline CDR1 MNHEY, CDR2 SVGEGT. The CDR3 has 12 residues. This CDR3 reads CANSYSYGEAFF. Written as DNA, the CDR3 is TGTGCCAACAGTTACTCGTACGGTGAAGCTTTCTTT.

The J gene is TRBJ1-1, the V gene TRBV5-8, with D uncertain. This CDR3 has 14 amino acids. The germline V and J ends were trimmed by 1 base and 0 bases, with 7 bases remaining between them. The V gene's germline CDR1 is SGHTS and CDR2 YDEGEE. CDR3 bases: TGTGCCAGCAGCTTGATGGGAGTGAACACTGAAGCTTTCTTT. Encoded protein: CASSLMGVNTEAFF. Together with reference TRBV5-8 and TRBJ1-1, the CDR3 gives the full variable domain: EAGVTQSPTHLIKTRGQQATLRCSPISGHTSVYWYQQALGLGLQFLLWYDEGEERNRGNFPPRFSGRQFPNYSSELNVNALELEDSALYLCASSLMGVNTEAFFGQGTRLTVV.

CDR3 amino acids: CSAPGRVRDEKLFF. Here the CDR3 DNA reads TGCAGTGCTCCCGGGAGGGTACGGGATGAAAAACTGTTTTTT. The V and J genes are TRBV20-1 and TRBJ1-4; D is undetermined. Per germline, CDR1 DFQATT and CDR2 SNEGSKA (reference sequence). V was cut by 5 bases and J by 6 bases, with 16 bases left in between. The CDR3 extends over 14 amino acids.

The CDR3, as DNA: TGTGCCACCAGTGATGAGACTAGCGGGACAGCCAATGAGCAGTTCTTC. It yields the protein CATSDETSGTANEQFF. The chain carries TRBV24-1 and TRBJ2-1; 11 bases align to TRBD2. The germline V gene encodes CDR1 KGHDR and CDR2 SFDVKD. The trim removed 3 bases at V and 6 bases at J, leaving 6 bases unmatched. The CDR3 consists of 16 residues.

The chain combines TRBV29-1 with TRBJ2-5, with D maybe TRBD1 (6 bases). The V and J ends lost 1 base and 4 bases respectively, with 19 bases between them. The CDR3 contains 16 residues. In germline, CDR1 is SQVTM, CDR2 ANQGSEA. CDR3 sequence reads: CSVEGMGTLIRETQYF. In nucleotides, the CDR3 is TGCAGCGTTGAAGGCATGGGGACACTGATTCGAGAGACCCAGTACTTC.

The chain's CDR3 is CASSQREAGVYEQYF. The CDR3 nucleotides read TGTGCCAGCAGCCAACGGGAGGCAGGAGTATACGAGCAGTACTTC. The V gene is TRBV7-9, the J gene TRBJ2-7, with 7 bases lining up with TRBD2. With V trimmed by 5 bases and J by 4 bases, 11 bases remained unmatched. This CDR3 contains 15 residues. Germline lookup yields CDR1 SEHNR and CDR2 FQNEAQ (reference sequence). The complete variable domain, with remaining parts taken from reference TRBV7-9 and TRBJ2-7, reads DTGVSQNPRHKITKRGQNVTFRCDPISEHNRLYWYRQTLGQGPEFLTYFQNEAQLEKSRLLSDRFSAERPKGSFSTLEIQRTEQGDSAMYLCASSQREAGVYEQYFGPGTRLTVT.

This clonotype has a count of ten or more. CDR3 bases: TGTGCCAGCAGCTCCCACGGGGGACTCCACTACAATGAGCAGTTCTTC. This gives the protein CASSSHGGLHYNEQFF. J is TRBJ2-1 and V is TRBV7-8; D is possibly TRBD2 (6 bases). This CDR3 region has 16 residues. Trimming shortened V by 4 bases and J by 3 bases, and 16 bases separated the two germline ends. Germline V gene lookup returns CDR1 SGHVS and CDR2 FQNEAQ.

The gene calls are TRBV3-1 and TRBJ2-1, with D hard to call. The CDR3 sequence is 13 residues long. The germline CDR1 and CDR2 sequences are LGHDT and YNNKEL (reference sequence). Deletions cut 6 bases from V and 4 bases from J, with 10 bases between. The CDR3 DNA is TGTGCCAGCAGTCGTCATAGTTACAATGAGCAGTTCTTC. Translation gives CASSRHSYNEQFF.

Regarding this clonotype: A clone one base away is much larger, so this may be a read error. V is TRBV6-1 and J is TRBJ1-5; D not certain. The V end lost 5 bases, the J end lost 3 bases, and 11 bases lay between the germline ends. CDR3 length equals 14 residues. Germline V gene data show CDR1 as MNHNS and CDR2 as SASEGT. CDR3 DNA sequence: TGTGCCAGCAGTCTTCAGAGGGCCAATCAGCCCCAGCATTTT. Protein product: CASSLQRANQPQHF.

The J gene is TRBJ1-1, the V gene TRBV29-1; D may be TRBD1 (5 bases). Trimming removed 4 bases from V and 2 bases from J, with 8 bases in between. This CDR3 spans 12 amino acids. The germline V gene encodes CDR1 SQVTM and CDR2 ANQGSEA. This CDR3 is CSVATGNTEAFF. The DNA of the CDR3 is TGCAGCGTTGCTACAGGTAACACTGAAGCTTTCTTT.

This clonotype was found a few times. J is TRBJ2-7 and V is TRBV20-1; 8 bases match TRBD2. The CDR3 has 16 amino acids. Germline loops: CDR1 DFQATT, CDR2 SNEGSKA (reference sequence). V trimming: 1 base; J trimming: 3 bases; junction bases outside the gene matches: 11. The CDR3, as DNA: TGCAGTGCTAGAGGGGGCCGGGGGCGGGAGGACTACGAGCAGTACTTC. This encodes CSARGGRGREDYEQYF.

This clonotype was seen repeatedly, ten times or more. The chain recombines TRBV6-1 with TRBJ1-1; TRBD1 is a possible D gene (6 bases). CDR3 length equals 14 residues. Trimming removed 5 bases from V and 1 base from J, with 11 bases in between. The V gene's germline CDR1 is MNHNS and CDR2 SASEGT. The CDR3 is CASSRTVSNTEAFF. The CDR3 DNA follows: TGTGCCAGCAGTCGGACAGTTTCGAACACTGAAGCTTTCTTT.

This clonotype was counted ten times or more. V is TRBV28 and J is TRBJ2-1; 7 nucleotides line up with TRBD1. The J segment lost 6 bases and the V segment lost 3 bases, leaving 8 bases of the junction unmatched. The CDR3 totals 15 residues. The germline CDR1 and CDR2 sequences are MDHEN and SYDVKM. CDR3: CASSFWQGEFNEQFF. CDR3 sequence (DNA): TGTGCCAGCAGTTTCTGGCAGGGGGAATTCAATGAGCAGTTCTTC.

Turning to this clonotype: This may be a read error: a much more frequent sequence differs by one nucleotide. The chain has TRBV6-2 or TRBV6-3 and TRBJ2-3, with D perhaps TRBD2 (6 bases). The germline CDR1 and CDR2 sequences are MNHEY and SVGEGT. The CDR3 contains 15 residues. This CDR3 is CASSMGGVGTDAQYF. The CDR3 region has the DNA TGTGCCAGCAGTATGGGAGGCGTTGGCACAGATGCGCAGTATTTT.

Many counts were recorded for this clonotype. J is TRBJ1-3 and V is TRBV28; D is unresolved. The CDR3 runs 12 residues. Germline V gene lookup returns CDR1 MDHEN and CDR2 SYDVKM. The V end lost 3 bases, the J end lost 4 bases, and 4 bases lay between the germline ends. CDR3 region: CASSFTGNTIYF. CDR3 coding DNA: TGTGCCAGCAGTTTTACAGGAAACACCATATATTTT.

This clonotype was counted at least ten times. This chain uses TRBV7-9 with TRBJ2-5; no clear D gene. V lost 1 base, J lost 5 bases, and 14 bases lay in between. CDR1 is SEHNR, CDR2 FQNEAQ, per germline (reference sequence). The CDR3 has 15 residues. The CDR3 DNA reads as TGTGCCAGCAGCTTAGACCCCTCTTGGACGGAGACCCAGTACTTC. Its translation is CASSLDPSWTETQYF.